Below, 12 T cell receptor beta chains from the same sample are listed, as sequenced in a study of control samples from healthy donors and cancer patients. Profiling relied on immunoSEQ multiplex PCR, and the TCRdb table lists in-frame clones only, not all of them. The sample consists of more than 30,000 clones, approximately 95% of them appearing once. Sequencing was carried out using blood. These receptors were taken from a man aged 60 to 69 in good health.

The gene calls are TRBV6-1 and TRBJ2-3, with D perhaps matching TRBD2 (6 bases). Per germline, CDR1 MNHNS and CDR2 SASEGT. CDR3 length equals 16 residues. Trimming removed 4 bases at V and 6 bases at J, with 20 bases between. CDR3: CASSVGTPRGWDTQYF. Written as DNA, the CDR3 is TGTGCCAGCAGTGTGGGGACTCCCCGGGGGTGGGATACGCAGTATTTT.

The V gene is TRBV6-1, the J gene TRBJ2-7, with D uncertain. CDR1 is MNHNS, CDR2 SASEGT, per germline. V was clipped by 0 bases and J by 2 bases, with 8 bases between them. CDR3 length: 14 amino acids. The CDR3 nucleotides read TGTGCCAGCAGTGAAGCCCGCCCACCCTACGAGCAGTACTTC. Encoded protein: CASSEARPPYEQYF.

The chain joins TRBV4-1 to TRBJ1-2; a possible D gene is TRBD1 (5 bases). The CDR3 contains 15 residues. CDR1 MGHRA and CDR2 YSYEKL come from the germline V gene. Trimming pared 0 bases from V and 1 base from J, leaving 9 bases between. In nucleotides, the CDR3 is TGCGCCAGCAGCCAAGATCAGGGCCTTAACTATGGCTACACCTTC. It yields the protein CASSQDQGLNYGYTF.

The V gene is TRBV5-1, the J gene TRBJ2-7, with 11 bases aligning to TRBD1. This CDR3 is 14 amino acids long. After removal of 4 bases from V and 7 bases from J, the junction contained 7 bases not matched to a gene. CDR1 and CDR2 (germline): SGHRS, YFSETQ. The CDR3 DNA is TGCGCCAGCAGCCCCCGGACAGGGGGCTGGGAGCAGTACTTC. Protein: CASSPRTGGWEQYF.

The chain carries TRBV3-1 (or the pseudogene TRBV3-2) and TRBJ2-7, with 10 bases aligning to TRBD1. After removal of 4 bases from V and 2 bases from J, the junction contained 2 bases not matched to a gene. Germline V lookup: CDR1 LGHDT, CDR2 YNNKEL (reference sequence). The length of the CDR3 is 14 residues. CDR3 region: CASSPGTGAYEQYF. CDR3 DNA: TGTGCCAGCAGCCCCGGGACAGGGGCCTACGAGCAGTACTTC.

This chain uses TRBV5-1 with TRBJ2-1; perhaps TRBD2 as D (5 bases). CDR1 is SGHRS, CDR2 YFSETQ, per germline. The CDR3 totals 14 residues. V was pared by 1 base and J by 10 bases, with 15 bases between. As DNA, the CDR3 is TGCGCCAGCAGCTTGTCATCGGGGAAAGGGGAGCAGTTCTTC. Translation gives CASSLSSGKGEQFF.

The chain employs TRBV5-4 and TRBJ2-4; tentative D call: TRBD1 (7 bases). CDR1 and CDR2 (germline): SGHNT, YYREEE (reference sequence). This CDR3 region has 17 residues. V shed 4 bases and J shed 4 bases, with 21 bases lying between them. The CDR3 region has the DNA TGTGCCAGCAGCGAAAACATGGCGGGACAGACAAAAAACATTCAGTACTTC. It yields the protein CASSENMAGQTKNIQYF.

This sequence joins TRBV7-2 and TRBJ1-2; 7 bases match TRBD1. CDR1 and CDR2 (germline): SGHTA, FQGNSA. The CDR3 sequence is 16 residues long. V lost 2 bases, J lost 5 bases, and 11 bases stayed unmatched. CDR3 coding DNA: TGTGCCAGCAGCTTAACCTCTGTGACAGGGAGGTATGGCTACACCTTC. Its protein product is CASSLTSVTGRYGYTF. Based on the CDR3 plus reference TRBV7-2 and TRBJ1-2, the full variable domain is GAGVSQSPSNKVTEKGKDVELRCDPISGHTALYWYRQSLGQGLEFLIYFQGNSAPDKSGLPSDRFSAERTGGSVSTLTIQRTQQEDSAVYLCASSLTSVTGRYGYTFGSGTRLTVV.

The chain is built from TRBV10-2 and TRBJ2-7; D remains unclear. V dropped 6 bases and J dropped 6 bases, with 9 bases sitting between them. Looked up from germline, CDR1 is WSHSY and CDR2 is SAAADI. This CDR3 contains 11 residues. The CDR3 sequence is CASSPSGEQYF. CDR3 in DNA: TGCGCCAGCAGCCCGTCGGGCGAGCAGTACTTC.

The chain recombines TRBV9 with TRBJ2-1; tentative D call: TRBD2 (7 bases). The germline V gene has CDR1 SGDLS and CDR2 YYNGEE. V was pared by 0 bases and J by 7 bases, with 14 bases between. The CDR3 is 15 residues long. Here the CDR3 reads CASSVVGGGLNEQFF. The CDR3 DNA reads as TGTGCCAGCAGCGTAGTAGGGGGGGGGCTAAATGAGCAGTTCTTC.

The rearrangement links TRBV19 to TRBJ2-6, with D hard to call. The V and J ends lost 4 bases and 0 bases respectively, with 16 bases between them. The CDR3 spans 18 residues. Germline assignment: CDR1 LNHDA and CDR2 SQIVND (reference sequence). The CDR3 region is CASSKRTYSSSGANVLTF. For the CDR3, the DNA is TGTGCCAGTAGTAAGAGGACGTACAGCAGCTCTGGGGCCAACGTCCTGACTTTC.

The chain links TRBV4-3 to TRBJ2-7; 7 nucleotides match TRBD1. The CDR3 is made up of 16 amino acids. CDR1 and CDR2 (germline): LGHNA, YSLEER. Trimming at V came to 3 bases and at J to 0 bases, leaving 8 bases not matched to a gene. The CDR3: CASSQVYRDSSYEQYF. Here the CDR3 DNA reads TGCGCCAGCAGCCAGGTCTACCGGGACAGCTCCTACGAGCAGTACTTC.